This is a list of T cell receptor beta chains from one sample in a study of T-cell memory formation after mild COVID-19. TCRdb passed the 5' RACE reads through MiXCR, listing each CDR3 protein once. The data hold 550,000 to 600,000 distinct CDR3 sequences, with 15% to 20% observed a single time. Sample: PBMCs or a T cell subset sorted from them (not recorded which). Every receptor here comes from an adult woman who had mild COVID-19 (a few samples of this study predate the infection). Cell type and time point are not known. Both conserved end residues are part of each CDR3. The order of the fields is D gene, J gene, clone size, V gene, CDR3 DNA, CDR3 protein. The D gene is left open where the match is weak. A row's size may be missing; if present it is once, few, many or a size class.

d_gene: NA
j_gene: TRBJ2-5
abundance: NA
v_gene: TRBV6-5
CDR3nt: TGTGCCAGCAGTTACACCGGGACGAAAGAGACCCAGTACTTC
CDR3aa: CASSYTGTKETQYF

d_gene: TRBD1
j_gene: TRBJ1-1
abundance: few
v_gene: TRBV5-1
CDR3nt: TGCGCCAGCAGCTCTACAGGGGAATGGGCTTTCTTT
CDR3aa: CASSSTGEWAFF

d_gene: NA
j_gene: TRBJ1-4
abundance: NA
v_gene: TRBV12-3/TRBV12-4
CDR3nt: TGTGCCAGCAGTTCCAGGGACACAGCAACTAATGAAAAACTGTTTTTT
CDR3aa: CASSSRDTATNEKLFF

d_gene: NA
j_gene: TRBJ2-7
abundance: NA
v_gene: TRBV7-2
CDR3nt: TGTGCCAGCAGCCCTACCAGCGGGTACTCCTACGAGCAGTACTTC
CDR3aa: CASSPTSGYSYEQYF

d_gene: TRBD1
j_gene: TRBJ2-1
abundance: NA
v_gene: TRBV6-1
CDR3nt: TGTGCCAGCAGTGAAACTGGACAGGGTTCCTACAATGAGCAGTTCTTC
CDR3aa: CASSETGQGSYNEQFF

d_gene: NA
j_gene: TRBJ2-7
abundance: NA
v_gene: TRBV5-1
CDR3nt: TGCGCCAGCAGTATCGGACACGGCCCCAACGAGCAGTACTTC
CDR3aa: CASSIGHGPNEQYF

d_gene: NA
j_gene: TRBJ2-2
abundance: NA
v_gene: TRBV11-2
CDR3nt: TGTGCCAGCAGCTTAGAGGGTAGCAAGGCCGGGGAGCTGTTTTTT
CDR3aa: CASSLEGSKAGELFF

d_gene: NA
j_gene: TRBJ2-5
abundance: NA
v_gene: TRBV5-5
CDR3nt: TGTGCCAGCAGCTTACTCGGGCCCCAAGAGACCCAGTACTTC
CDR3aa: CASSLLGPQETQYF

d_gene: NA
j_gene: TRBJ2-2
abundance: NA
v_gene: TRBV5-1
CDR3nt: TGCGCCAGCAGCGGTGAGGCGAAGCTGAACACCGGGGAGCTGTTTTTT
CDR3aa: CASSGEAKLNTGELFF

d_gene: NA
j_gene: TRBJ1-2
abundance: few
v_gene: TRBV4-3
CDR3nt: TGCGCCAGCAGCCAAGCCGCGCCGATCCGGGATTCTAACTATGGCTACACCTTC
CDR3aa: CASSQAAPIRDSNYGYTF

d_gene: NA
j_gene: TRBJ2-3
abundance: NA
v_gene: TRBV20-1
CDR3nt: TGCAGTGCTACGTCGGATGGCCCAGATACGCAGTATTTT
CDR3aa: CSATSDGPDTQYF

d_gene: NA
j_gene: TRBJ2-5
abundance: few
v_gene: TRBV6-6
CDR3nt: TGTGCCAGCAGTTATGGGCAGGGGGGAGAGACCCAGTACTTC
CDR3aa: CASSYGQGGETQYF

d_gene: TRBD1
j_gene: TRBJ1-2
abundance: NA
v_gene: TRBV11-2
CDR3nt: TGTGCCAGCAGCTTATCCCGGGGACAGGGCAATTATGGCTACACCTTC
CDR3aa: CASSLSRGQGNYGYTF

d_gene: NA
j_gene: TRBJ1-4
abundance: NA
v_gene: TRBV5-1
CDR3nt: TGCGCCAGCAGCTTGGCCAGGGTGGGTGAAAAACTGTTTTTT
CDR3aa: CASSLARVGEKLFF

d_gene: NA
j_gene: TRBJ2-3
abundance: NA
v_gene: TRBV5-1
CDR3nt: TGCGCCAGCAGCTTGAGGAGACCCCCAAGCACAGATACGCAGTATTTT
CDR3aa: CASSLRRPPSTDTQYF

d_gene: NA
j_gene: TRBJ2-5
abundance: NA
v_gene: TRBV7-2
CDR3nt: TGTGCCAGCAGCCGTAGGGCCCTCCAAGAGACCCAGTACTTC
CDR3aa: CASSRRALQETQYF